This TCR beta chain derives from a study of cytomegalovirus exposure and HLA in healthy donors. In the PCR, 60 Vbeta and 13 Jbeta primers were used. The protocol was immunoSEQ multiplex PCR, while the TCRdb copy is restricted to in-frame clones and leaves out a portion. The table lists 90,000 to 130,000 clones, about 70% of them singletons. Remarks on this clone: The antigen remains undetermined.

Overall study results and limits: It was 164 TCR beta chains that were listed as cytomegalovirus-associated.

What was sequenced was PBMCs. The clonotype originates from a man aged 30 to 45 in good health and CMV-seropositive.

In DNA form, the CDR3 reads TGTGCCAGCAGTTACGATAGAACGTCACCCCTCCACTTT. This codes for CASSYDRTSPLHF. V gene TRBV6-6 combines with J gene TRBJ1-6, with D unresolved. Germline V lookup: CDR1 MNHNY, CDR2 SVGAGI (reference sequence). This CDR3 contains 13 residues. V dropped 2 bases and J dropped 10 bases, with 9 bases sitting between them.